The 25 T cell receptor beta chains below all came from one sample that was sequenced in a study of T cell responses to AZD1222 COVID-19 vaccine. Produced via immunoSEQ multiplex PCR; TCRdb's table is partial and in-frame only. The table has 70,000 to 100,000 clones, 80% to 90% seen once. The starting material was peripheral blood, obtained 28 days after the second AZD1222 dose. These receptors all come from an adult who received the AZD1222 COVID-19 vaccine.

V and J are TRBV9 and TRBJ1-4, with 7 bases identical to TRBD1. Looked up from germline, CDR1 is SGDLS and CDR2 is YYNGEE. V was pared by 4 bases and J by 4 bases, with 4 bases of the junction left unmatched. The CDR3 sequence is 14 residues long. The CDR3 reads CASSLGQINEKLFF. The CDR3 bases are TGTGCCAGCAGCCTGGGACAGATTAATGAAAAACTGTTTTTT.

V gene TRBV18 combines with J gene TRBJ1-2; D call uncertain. The ends were cut back, 6 bases at V and 2 bases at J, with 7 bases in the middle. The germline V gene has CDR1 KGHSH and CDR2 LQKENI. CDR3 length: 12 amino acids. CDR3 residues: CASSGQNYGYTF. The CDR3 DNA follows: TGTGCCAGCTCTGGGCAGAACTATGGCTACACCTTC.

This rearrangement joins TRBV7-2 to TRBJ2-7; no clear D gene. This CDR3 contains 14 residues. Per the germline V gene, CDR1 is SGHTA and CDR2 is FQGNSA. V dropped 3 bases and J dropped 2 bases, with 11 bases sitting between them. Here the CDR3 reads CASSFGGVAYEQYF. The CDR3 DNA is TGTGCCAGCAGCTTTGGTGGGGTTGCCTACGAGCAGTACTTC.

The rearrangement uses TRBV9 and TRBJ2-1; perhaps TRBD1 as D (5 bases). The germline V and J ends were trimmed by 2 bases and 3 bases, with 9 bases remaining between them. This CDR3 region has 14 residues. Germline-derived CDR1 and CDR2 are SGDLS and YYNGEE. The DNA for the CDR3 is TGTGCCAGCAGCGTCGTAGGGGTCTACAATGAGCAGTTCTTC. Translating gives CASSVVGVYNEQFF.

The chain is built from TRBV28 and TRBJ1-2, with D maybe TRBD1 (6 bases). The CDR3 totals 18 residues. Trimming removed 3 bases at V and 7 bases at J, with 27 bases between. Germline CDR1 and CDR2: MDHEN and SYDVKM. The CDR3 DNA reads TGTGCCAGCAGTTTGTATGTTGGTCCCTCGGGGGGGCCTCGTGGCTACACCTTC. As protein: CASSLYVGPSGGPRGYTF.

The chain combines TRBV18 with TRBJ1-6; tentatively, D is TRBD1 (5 bases). The CDR3 totals 16 residues. V was trimmed by 5 bases and J by 7 bases, leaving 18 bases between them. Germline V lookup: CDR1 KGHSH, CDR2 LQKENI. CDR3 in amino acids: CASSTGTETVNSPLHF. As DNA, the CDR3 is TGTGCCAGCTCAACGGGGACGGAGACTGTAAATTCACCCCTCCACTTT.

The chain uses TRBV6-5 and TRBJ1-1; no clear D. The germline V and J ends were trimmed by 2 bases and 4 bases, with 14 bases remaining between them. CDR1 MNHEY and CDR2 SVGAGI come from the germline V gene. The CDR3 has 15 amino acids. CDR3 sequence: CASSYRAGLTTEAFF. DNA of the CDR3: TGTGCCAGCAGTTACAGGGCAGGTCTGACCACTGAAGCTTTCTTT.

This clone occurred a few times. The chain links TRBV11-2 to TRBJ2-7; 11 bases line up with TRBD2. The CDR3 consists of 15 residues. Germline V gene lookup returns CDR1 SGHAT and CDR2 FQNNGV. With 0 bases clipped from V and 3 bases from J, the junction kept 1 base outside the gene matches. The CDR3 bases are TGTGCCAGCAGCTTAGATGGGACTAGCGGCTACGAGCAGTACTTC. Its translation is CASSLDGTSGYEQYF. The full variable domain, completed using reference TRBV11-2 and TRBJ2-7, is EAGVAQSPRYKIIEKRQSVAFWCNPISGHATLYWYQQILGQGPKLLIQFQNNGVVDDSQLPKDRFSAERLKGVDSTLKIQPAKLEDSAVYLCASSLDGTSGYEQYFGPGTRLTVT.

The V call is TRBV27, the J call TRBJ2-2, with TRBD2 as a possible D gene (5 bases). The CDR3 has 16 amino acids. Germline values: CDR1 MNHEY, CDR2 SMNVEV (reference sequence). V was cut by 6 bases and J by 0 bases, with 14 bases left in between. The CDR3 protein is CASRHQRVANTGELFF. In DNA, the CDR3 is TGTGCCAGCAGGCACCAGAGGGTAGCGAACACCGGGGAGCTGTTTTTT.

This clone was observed a few times. The chain joins TRBV6-2 or TRBV6-3 to TRBJ2-3; 7 positions match TRBD2. The CDR3 length is 18 residues. V trimming: 2 bases; J trimming: 6 bases; junction bases outside the gene matches: 17. From germline, CDR1 is MNHEY and CDR2 SVGEGT. The CDR3 loop is CASSYPLGKRGPIDTQYF. As DNA, the CDR3 is TGTGCCAGCAGTTACCCCCTCGGAAAGCGGGGTCCGATTGATACGCAGTATTTT.

The chain carries TRBV6-1 and TRBJ2-7; D ambiguous. This CDR3 has 16 residues. Germline lookup yields CDR1 MNHNS and CDR2 SASEGT. V was pared by 0 bases and J by 0 bases, with 12 bases between. The CDR3, as DNA: TGTGCCAGCAGTGAAGCGCGTCAGTGGAGCTCCTACGAGCAGTACTTC. It is translated as CASSEARQWSSYEQYF.

The gene calls are TRBV6-2 or TRBV6-3 and TRBJ2-7, with D tentatively TRBD1 (6 bases). The germline CDR1 and CDR2 sequences are MNHEY and SVGEGT. V was trimmed by 6 bases and J by 2 bases, leaving 8 bases between them. CDR3 length: 12 residues. The CDR3 nucleotides read TGTGCCAGCAGCTCAGGGGCCTACGAGCAGTACTTC. Translating gives CASSSGAYEQYF.

This clone was recorded a few times. This chain joins TRBV2 and TRBJ2-3; D might be TRBD2 (6 bases). V was pared by 2 bases and J by 0 bases, with 12 bases between. Germline CDR1 reads SNHLY; CDR2 reads FYNNEI. This CDR3 spans 16 amino acids. CDR3 nucleotides: TGTGCCAGCAGTGAATTGGCGGGGATTAGCACAGATACGCAGTATTTT. It is translated as CASSELAGISTDTQYF.

This sequence joins TRBV3-1 (or the pseudogene TRBV3-2) and TRBJ1-2, with D unresolved. The V gene's germline CDR1 is LGHDT and CDR2 YNNKEL (reference sequence). This CDR3 contains 11 residues. Trimming left V 1 base short and J 7 bases short, with 4 bases between. The CDR3 nucleotides are TGTGCCAGCAGCCAAGCGAGTGGCTACACCTTC. Amino acids: CASSQASGYTF.

The rearrangement joins TRBV4-1 to TRBJ2-1; TRBD2 matches at 8 bases. The V gene end was trimmed by 0 bases and the J gene end by 7 bases; junction bases not matched to a gene: 11. Germline V gives CDR1 MGHRA, CDR2 YSYEKL. The length of the CDR3 is 17 residues. The DNA of the CDR3 is TGCGCCAGCAGCCAAGAACACGGAATTGGCGGGAGGAATGAGCAGTTCTTC. It specifies CASSQEHGIGGRNEQFF.

This clone was detected once. The rearrangement links TRBV21-1 to TRBJ2-7; TRBD1, the table's D call, was not compared with the DNA. TRBV21-1 is a recognized pseudogene. This CDR3 region has 16 residues. CDR3 loop: CASSKVRGSISYEQYF. The CDR3 DNA sequence: TGTGCCAGCAGCAAAGTAAGGGGGAGTATTTCCTACGAGCAGTACTTC.

In this sample, this clone turned up a few times. This rearrangement joins TRBV28 to TRBJ1-3; tentative D call: TRBD1 (5 bases). The CDR3 loop spans 15 amino acids. Germline V CDR1 and CDR2: MDHEN, SYDVKM. Trimming shortened V by 4 bases and J by 0 bases, and 10 bases separated the two germline ends. The CDR3 bases are TGTGCCAGCAGTTCTCAGGGTGCCTCTGGAAACACCATATATTTT. Translated: CASSSQGASGNTIYF.

Only one count was recorded for this clone. This chain uses TRBV30 with TRBJ1-4; no definite D call. Trimming removed 5 bases from V and 0 bases from J, with 10 bases in between. Germline V gene sequence: CDR1 GTSNPN, CDR2 SVGIG (reference sequence). The CDR3 runs to 14 residues. The CDR3 is CAWGTVATNEKLFF. The CDR3, as DNA: TGTGCCTGGGGAACGGTTGCAACTAATGAAAAACTGTTTTTT.

This clone is a singleton in its sample. The chain recombines TRBV11-1 with TRBJ1-1; D call uncertain. CDR1 and CDR2 (germline): SGHAT, FQDESV (reference sequence). CDR3 length equals 11 residues. The V and J ends lost 5 bases and 7 bases respectively, with 8 bases between them. CDR3 DNA sequence: TGTGCCAGCAGCAATTGGGTTGAAGCTTTCTTT. Amino acids: CASSNWVEAFF.

This chain joins TRBV5-1 and TRBJ2-7; 7 bases are a match to TRBD2. Trimming cost V 0 bases and J 2 bases; bases outside gene matches: 8. This CDR3 comprises 16 residues. The germline gives CDR1 SGHRS, CDR2 YFSETQ. For the CDR3, the DNA is TGCGCCAGCAGCTTGGCCAAACGGGAGGAAGCCTACGAGCAGTACTTC. This translates into CASSLAKREEAYEQYF.

CDR3 protein: CAWSVIGHNSPLHF. CDR3 DNA: TGTGCCTGGAGTGTGATAGGCCATAATTCACCCCTCCACTTT. The rearrangement uses TRBV30 and TRBJ1-6, with no clear D. Looked up from germline, CDR1 is GTSNPN and CDR2 is SVGIG (reference sequence). This CDR3 is built from 14 residues. V lost 0 bases and J lost 5, with 8 bases in between.

The CDR3 DNA is TGTGCCAGTAGTGAACCGGGGTTAGGCAATCAGCCCCAGCATTTT. Protein product: CASSEPGLGNQPQHF. The chain combines TRBV19 with TRBJ1-5; D is unresolved. Germline V gene data show CDR1 as LNHDA and CDR2 as SQIVND (reference sequence). The V end lost 5 bases, the J end lost 2 bases, and 13 bases lay between the germline ends. This CDR3 has 15 residues.

The chain joins TRBV7-2 to TRBJ1-2; 10 nucleotides align to TRBD1. The length of the CDR3 is 16 residues. Germline CDR1 SGHTA, CDR2 FQGNSA. J lost 3 bases, V lost 1 base, and 5 bases had no gene match. The CDR3, as DNA: TGTGCCAGCAGCTTAGGACAGGGGGCTCCGGACTATGGCTACACCTTC. This sequence encodes CASSLGQGAPDYGYTF. Combining the CDR3 with reference TRBV7-2 and TRBJ1-2 gives the whole variable domain GAGVSQSPSNKVTEKGKDVELRCDPISGHTALYWYRQSLGQGLEFLIYFQGNSAPDKSGLPSDRFSAERTGGSVSTLTIQRTQQEDSAVYLCASSLGQGAPDYGYTFGSGTRLTVV.

About this clone: A read error may be the cause here, since a much bigger clone is one base away. Other DNA sequences of this sample code for an identical CDR3. The CDR3 region has the DNA TGTGCCAGCAGCTCGGGACAGGGGATTGGAAACACCATATATTTT. It is translated as CASSSGQGIGNTIYF. This sequence joins TRBV5-4 and TRBJ1-3; TRBD1 matches at 10 bases. The CDR3 is 15 residues long. Germline loops: CDR1 SGHNT, CDR2 YYREEE (reference sequence). The V segment lost 3 bases and the J segment 3 bases; nucleotides outside the gene matches: 3.

The rearrangement uses TRBV27 and TRBJ2-1; D ambiguous. CDR3 length equals 16 residues. From germline, CDR1 is MNHEY and CDR2 SMNVEV (reference sequence). V lost 4 bases and J 2 bases, leaving 15 bases between the germline ends. The CDR3 loop is CASSSIRMITYNEQFF. The CDR3 nucleotides are TGTGCCAGCAGTTCTATCAGAATGATTACCTACAATGAGCAGTTCTTC.